These 15 T cell receptor beta chains originate from one sample sequenced in a study of CD8+ T cells in alopecia areata. Extracted from the samples, RNA was reverse transcribed into cDNA to serve as the sequencing template. Sequenced by immunoSEQ multiplex PCR; TCRdb stores in-frame clones only, minus some. The repertoire has roughly 110,000 clones, about 60% of them found once; the top ten carry less than 15%. Treatment indicated: oral pan-JAK inhibitor, 5-10 mg twice daily. The sequencing here drew on CD8+ T cells sorted from blood, taken at week 24, from a patient treated with tofacitinib. All receptors derive from a human donor with alopecia areata.

This clone was seen more than once but under ten times. The chain is built from TRBV6-4 and TRBJ2-3, with D possibly being TRBD1 (5 bases). This CDR3 spans 15 amino acids. V shed 0 bases and J shed 2 bases, with 9 bases lying between them. Germline V CDR1 and CDR2: MRHNA, SNTAGT. CDR3 coding DNA: TGTGCCAGCAGTGACTCATCCAGGGACACAGATACGCAGTATTTT. Residues: CASSDSSRDTDTQYF.

The CDR3 nucleotides are TGTGCCAGCAGCGTAGAGGTGACAGCCGTGACCCAGTACTTC. Its translation: CASSVEVTAVTQYF. The V gene is TRBV9, the J gene TRBJ2-5, with D perhaps TRBD1 (5 bases). Trimming removed 0 bases from V and 7 bases from J, with 13 bases in between. Germline V gives CDR1 SGDLS, CDR2 YYNGEE. The CDR3 has 14 amino acids.

This clone was counted between two and nine times. The rearrangement links TRBV29-1 to TRBJ1-1, with D perhaps matching TRBD1 (6 bases). The CDR3 runs to 16 residues. Germline CDR1 is SQVTM and CDR2 is ANQGSEA. Trimming pared 8 bases from V and 7 bases from J, leaving 29 bases between. The chain's CDR3 is CSTYVGGAPVDSEAFF. The DNA of the CDR3 is TGCAGCACGTATGTGGGGGGCGCCCCCGTGGACAGTGAAGCTTTCTTT.

This clone was counted a few times. V gene TRBV27 combines with J gene TRBJ2-5; maybe TRBD1 (6 bases). In germline, CDR1 is MNHEY, CDR2 SMNVEV (reference sequence). Trimming pared 4 bases from V and 2 bases from J, leaving 11 bases between. The length of the CDR3 is 14 residues. The CDR3 coding sequence is TGTGCCAGCAGTTCCAGGGGATGGCAAGAGACCCAGTACTTC. It codes for CASSSRGWQETQYF.

The chain is built from TRBV15 and TRBJ2-5, with D unclear. Trimming pared 6 bases from V and 9 bases from J, leaving 14 bases between. Germline V lookup: CDR1 LNHNV, CDR2 YYDKDF (reference sequence). This CDR3 has 12 amino acids. The CDR3 loop reads CATRGISSAQYF. CDR3 coding DNA: TGTGCCACCAGAGGTATATCGTCTGCCCAGTACTTC.

V is TRBV11-2 and J is TRBJ2-3; no clear D. The CDR3 has 15 residues. Germline assignment: CDR1 SGHAT and CDR2 FQNNGV. Trimming removed 4 bases from V and 4 bases from J, with 15 bases in between. Here the CDR3 DNA reads TGTGCCAGCAGCTCAGTACCCTCTGGCGCAGATACGCAGTATTTT. Its translation: CASSSVPSGADTQYF.

This sequence joins TRBV7-9 and TRBJ1-1; 8 positions match TRBD1. CDR1 SEHNR and CDR2 FQNEAQ come from the germline V gene (reference sequence). Unmatched junction bases numbered 5, after V lost 7 bases and J lost 7 bases. The CDR3 runs 12 residues. The CDR3 here is CASTGQGIEAFF. The CDR3 DNA reads as TGTGCCAGCACAGGACAGGGAATTGAAGCTTTCTTT.

This clone was seen more than once but under ten times. The chain has TRBV9 and TRBJ2-5, with 8 bases lining up with TRBD2. This CDR3 comprises 15 residues. V was clipped by 0 bases and J by 5 bases; unmatched bases: 6. The V gene's germline CDR1 is SGDLS and CDR2 YYNGEE. The CDR3 loop reads CASSVASGGRETQYF. The CDR3 DNA follows: TGTGCCAGCAGCGTAGCCAGCGGGGGCCGGGAGACCCAGTACTTC.

The rearrangement links TRBV4-1 to TRBJ2-5, with TRBD2 matching 7 bases. The J segment lost 5 bases and the V segment lost 1 base, leaving 7 bases of the junction unmatched. From germline, CDR1 is MGHRA and CDR2 YSYEKL. The CDR3 extends over 15 amino acids. The CDR3 bases are TGCGCCAGCAGCCAAGTGGATAGGGGAGGGGAGACCCAGTACTTC. Translated, it gives CASSQVDRGGETQYF.

J is TRBJ1-6 and V is TRBV7-9; D may be TRBD1 (5 bases). The CDR3 loop spans 16 amino acids. Germline lookup yields CDR1 SEHNR and CDR2 FQNEAQ (reference sequence). The V and J ends lost 6 bases and 6 bases respectively, with 18 bases between them. The DNA of the CDR3 is TGTGCCAGCAGTTCATTTATCCGGGACCGTAATTCACCCCTCCACTTT. Translating gives CASSSFIRDRNSPLHF.

The CDR3 region has the DNA TGCAGCGCCGAACCAGGCCGGGGTACTGAAGCTTTCTTT. Its translation is CSAEPGRGTEAFF. This rearrangement joins TRBV29-1 to TRBJ1-1; D not certain. The CDR3 is made up of 13 amino acids. Germline CDR1 and CDR2: SQVTM and ANQGSEA. Trimming pared 7 bases from V and 5 bases from J, leaving 17 bases between. Full variable domain (rest looked up from reference TRBV29-1 and TRBJ1-1): SAVISQKPSRDICQRGTSLTIQCQVDSQVTMMFWYRQQPGQSLTLIATANQGSEATYESGFVIDKFPISRPNLTFSTLTVSNMSPEDSSIYLCSAEPGRGTEAFFGQGTRLTVV.

The genes are TRBV5-6 and TRBJ2-7; unclear D gene. V lost 0 bases and J lost 4, with 8 bases in between. CDR1 is SGHDT, CDR2 YYEEEE, per germline. There are 13 residues in the CDR3. The CDR3 reads CASSLGGKYEQYF. CDR3 in DNA: TGTGCCAGCAGCTTGGGTGGGAAATACGAGCAGTACTTC.

The V gene is TRBV6-5, the J gene TRBJ1-2, with a weak D call TRBD1 (5 bases). In germline, CDR1 is MNHEY, CDR2 SVGAGI. The CDR3 sequence is 15 residues long. Between the trimmed V and J ends, which lost 2 bases and 4 bases, there was a span of 14 bases. CDR3 in amino acids: CASSYGTGGVYGYTF. The DNA for the CDR3 is TGTGCCAGCAGTTACGGCACAGGTGGAGTCTATGGCTACACCTTC.

This sequence joins TRBV6-5 and TRBJ2-1; D is possibly TRBD1 (5 bases). Between the trimmed V and J ends, which lost 0 bases and 8 bases, there was a span of 17 bases. The CDR3 spans 16 residues. CDR1 is MNHEY and CDR2 is SVGAGI in the germline V gene. CDR3 sequence: CASSYSIPTGLDEQFF. The DNA for the CDR3 is TGTGCCAGCAGTTACTCGATTCCTACAGGTTTGGATGAGCAGTTCTTC.

This clone was counted between two and nine times. The gene calls are TRBV7-9 and TRBJ2-7; TRBD1 or TRBD2 may be the D gene (5 bases each). Germline V CDR1 and CDR2: SEHNR, FQNEAQ (reference sequence). The CDR3 runs to 16 residues. Deletions cut 5 bases from V and 2 bases from J, with 19 bases between. This CDR3 reads CASSPRGTAEPYEQYF. The CDR3 DNA reads TGTGCCAGCAGCCCAAGGGGTACAGCGGAACCCTACGAGCAGTACTTC.